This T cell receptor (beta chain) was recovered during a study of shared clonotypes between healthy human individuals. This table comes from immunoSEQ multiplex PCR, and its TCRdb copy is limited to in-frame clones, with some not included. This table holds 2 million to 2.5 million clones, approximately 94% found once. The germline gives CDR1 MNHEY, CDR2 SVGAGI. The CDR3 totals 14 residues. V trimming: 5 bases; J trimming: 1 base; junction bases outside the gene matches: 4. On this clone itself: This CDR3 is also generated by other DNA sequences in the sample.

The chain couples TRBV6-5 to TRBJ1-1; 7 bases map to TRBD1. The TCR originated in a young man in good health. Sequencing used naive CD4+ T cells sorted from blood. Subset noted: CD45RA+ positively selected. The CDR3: CASSRQGGNTEAFF. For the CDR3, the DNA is TGTGCCAGCAGTCGCCAGGGGGGGAACACTGAAGCTTTCTTT.